Reported below is one T cell receptor (beta chain). Antigen specificity is unknown. The sample originates from a study of naive and memory T cell subsets. Study results and caveats: A few larger clonotypes appeared in naive repertoires, especially CD8, possibly memory cells re-expressing CD45RA. Diversity fell and Gini index rose from naive through CM, EM, EMRA. The power law exponent of TCR abundance differed between naive and memory cells.

The germline CDR1 and CDR2 sequences are SGHAT and FQNNGV. Between the trimmed V and J ends, which lost 0 bases and 2 bases, there was a span of 11 bases. The CDR3 has 15 amino acids. Two oligonucleotides, mixed equimolar, formed the beta constant-region primer covering TRBC1 and TRBC2. The ligated cDNA underwent four PCR rounds using SP2 and nested alpha and beta constant-region primers. TCRdb re-called the UMI-ligation and nested PCR reads through MiXCR, storing one row per CDR3 protein. The sample contains 120,000 to 150,000 distinct CDR3 sequences, about 20% of which appear only once. Specimen: naive CD8+ T cells from blood. This chain connects TRBV11-2 to TRBJ2-7, with D possibly matching TRBD2 (6 bases). This TCR came from a human donor in good health. Written as DNA, the CDR3 is TGTGCCAGCAGCTTAGAACCTAGCGAGCCCTACGAGCAGTACTTC. Translating gives CASSLEPSEPYEQYF.